This T cell receptor beta chain is from a study of human T cells and chemical hapten exposure (dated by TCRdb to the early 2020s). About the full investigation: For sensitization, 2% DPC in acetone was applied to a 2 cm by 2 cm area of upper inner arm skin. Patients additionally received weekly therapeutic DPC doses to the scalp throughout the roughly 23-week study period. Blood samples were taken from patients before sensitization (week 0) and at 2, 6 and about 24 weeks after DPC sensitization. Alopecia areata with under or over 50% scalp involvement, alopecia totalis and alopecia universalis were represented in the patient cohort, which was mostly female. The libraries were sequenced as a pool, and the TCR yield per sample differed mostly because of small variations in library volumes within the pool. Patch testing was done on the upper back using Finn chambers containing 0.01% DPC, and results were scored after 6 days according to International Contact Dermatitis Research Group standards. Blood for TCR sequencing was provided by twenty-nine alopecia patients at one to four time points (pre-sensitization, 2, 6 and 24 weeks). Peripheral blood TCR repertoire changes were tracked in vivo in alopecia patients during primary and secondary sensitization to the hapten diphenylcyclopropenone (DPC). The paper's findings and limits, for the study overall: After repeated subsampling, the strength of the expansion versus patch-test correlation and the threshold at which it became significant changed. Because all patients had alopecia, a presumed autoimmune disease, the immune response of the patients might differ from that of healthy individuals. The number of PT1 expanded TCRs positively correlated with patch test score, significant at thresholds 8, 16 and 32 but not 4. Significantly more large CDR3 similarity clusters were formed by expanded TCRs than by pre-sensitization or healthy control sets, consistent with antigen-driven responses. DPC sensitization did not change the number of TCRs with a frequency above 1 in 1000, and there was no evidence of changes in global repertoire structure.

What this sample's time point label stands for: patch test 1, 2 weeks after DPC sensitization. The meaning of the sample's treatment or condition label: therapeutic diphenylcyclopropenone sensitization with weekly scalp DPC. At each patch-test visit, blood was drawn before the patch test was applied. Eligible patients were aged 18 to 70, diagnosed with alopecia, deemed suitable for DPC therapy, and excluded if pregnant. Total RNA was isolated from unfractionated whole blood collected in Tempus Blood RNA tubes. The germline V gene specifies SQVTM as CDR1 and ANQGSEA as CDR2. Trimming takes 6 bases from V and 5 bases from J, and the germline ends sit 22 bases apart. Spanning cysteine to phenylalanine, the CDR3 consists of 15 amino acids. Of the read, only the CDR3 DNA is kept; its 45 bases are in frame from base 1. Library prep was done by RACE. The instrument given in TCRdb is NextSeq 500. During library preparation, unique molecular identifiers were attached to individual cDNA molecules so that TCRs could be counted quantitatively and reproducibly. From each blood RNA sample, both TCR alpha and TCR beta chains were sequenced. Per the source publication's procedure: The median number of TCRs per sample was over 85,000, ranging from roughly 23,224 to 690,600. V, J and CDR3 annotation of the TCR reads was carried out using the Decombinator software suite. For PS versus PT1 abundance plots, all samples were subsampled to the same number of TCRs (28,000). Expanded TCRs were defined as absent before sensitization and observed at least eight times at the 2-week time point. In TCRdb, the public reads were trimmed at Q25 with fastp and aligned with MiXCR, with productive beta chains retained. Identical CDR3 protein sequences are pooled into one entry, listed with their most common genes and DNA. TCRdb, not the original authors, processed these V and J calls. Across this sample there are 100,000 to 150,000 distinct CDR3 sequences, with approximately 14% seen only once. 0.92% of the sample is in the top ten clones.

This clonotype has a handful of counts. The antigen it recognizes is unknown. Per-nucleotide qualities are absent, and no much larger clonotype sits a single base away. Sequencing used whole blood, obtained in connection with sensitization to the hapten diphenylcyclopropenone (DPC). This TCR derives from a man aged 18 to 30 with alopecia areata. Some clones in this sample may be carry-over from other donors' samples. The V and J genes are TRBV29-1 and TRBJ1-1; a tentative D match to TRBD1 spans 5 bases. The CDR3 protein: CSVGTTKTPGTEAFF. The DNA is TGCAGCGTGGGGACGACCAAGACCCCGGGAACTGAAGCTTTCTTT.